Detailed here is one T cell receptor beta chain. The data are from a study of blood T cells in healthy people across ages. Donors were systemically healthy Caucasian individuals from Russia aged roughly 6 to 95 years. The authors drew about 9.5 milliliters of peripheral blood from each donor. Alongside a J-beta primer mix, a sample-barcoded 5' primer served in a second PCR lasting roughly 6 to 11 cycles. TCRdb re-analysed the 5' RACE reads in MiXCR, keeping a single row per CDR3 protein. The table shows 1.5 million to 1.8 million distinct CDR3 sequences, with roughly 43% occurring only once. This TCR came from a woman younger than 30 in good health. Sequenced input: blood.

CDR3 in amino acids: CSGASGYEQFF. In DNA form, the CDR3 reads TGCAGTGGGGCCAGCGGGTATGAGCAGTTCTTC. The gene calls are TRBV20-1 and TRBJ2-1, with D maybe TRBD2 (6 bases). The CDR3 loop spans 11 amino acids. V was clipped by 7 bases and J by 8 bases, with 12 bases between them. The V gene's germline CDR1 is DFQATT and CDR2 SNEGSKA (reference sequence).